The 5 T cell receptor beta chains below were found in one sample sequenced in a study of shared clonotypes between healthy human individuals (dated by TCRdb to 2018 to 2021). The library was prepared using the immunoSEQ multiplex PCR assay. TCRdb re-hosts the immuneACCESS table, in-frame sequences only. Its copies lack some clones; in the studies checked, an unresolved V gene accounts for under half of them, and the cause for the rest is not known. The sample table holds 950,000 to 1,100,000 clones, of which about 80% were seen once. The top ten clones comprise approximately 1.5% of the sample. The sequencing input was memory CD4+ T cells sorted from blood. The cell subset or site label on this specimen signifies: CD45RA-negative fraction. These receptors were collected from a man younger than 35 in good health.

The J gene is TRBJ2-4, the V gene TRBV9; 9 nucleotides line up with TRBD2. V lost 3 bases, J lost 3 bases, and 7 bases stayed unmatched. The germline CDR1 and CDR2 sequences are SGDLS and YYNGEE. The CDR3 length is 16 residues. The DNA for the CDR3 is TGTGCCAGCAGCGCCGATAGCGGGAGACACAAAAACATTCAGTACTTC. It yields the protein CASSADSGRHKNIQYF.

The count of this clone is one. The chain joins TRBV20-1 to TRBJ2-5; D remains unclear. Per the germline V gene, CDR1 is DFQATT and CDR2 is SNEGSKA (reference sequence). V lost 6 bases and J 0 bases, leaving 5 bases between the germline ends. The CDR3 is 11 amino acids. CDR3 nucleotides: TGCAGTGCAGCGTACCAAGAGACCCAGTACTTC. Translation: CSAAYQETQYF.

The chain joins TRBV27 to TRBJ1-2; 7 nucleotides agree with TRBD1. The V gene's germline CDR1 is MNHEY and CDR2 SMNVEV (reference sequence). This CDR3 is built from 13 residues. V was clipped by 5 bases and J by 6 bases; unmatched bases: 6. The CDR3 spells CASSQGTANGYTF. The CDR3 nucleotides read TGTGCCAGCAGTCAGGGGACAGCCAATGGCTACACCTTC.

This chain connects TRBV5-1 to TRBJ2-3, with 12 bases aligning to TRBD2. Germline V CDR1 and CDR2: SGHRS, YFSETQ. Germline trimming cut 4 bases from V and 6 bases from J; bases unmatched to any gene: 12. The length of the CDR3 is 17 residues. The CDR3 coding sequence is TGCGCCAGCAGCCAGACTAGCGGGGGCACTCGTTTTGATACGCAGTATTTT. As protein: CASSQTSGGTRFDTQYF.

The genes are TRBV28 and TRBJ1-6; weak D call: TRBD1 (5 bases). The germline V gene encodes CDR1 MDHEN and CDR2 SYDVKM. The V end was cut by 2 bases, the J end by 10 bases, with 21 bases between. This CDR3 has 17 residues. The CDR3 bases are TGTGCCAGCAGTTTAAATCCCGGGGCCGGAGAGAGATCACCCCTCCACTTT. Translating it yields CASSLNPGAGERSPLHF.